The 23 T cell receptor beta chains in this list originate from one sample, sequenced in a study of blood T cell repertoires in COVID-19. Sequenced by immunoSEQ multiplex PCR; TCRdb stores in-frame clones only, minus some. The sample lists about 89,000 clones; roughly 96% were seen once. Specimen: peripheral blood. All receptors derive from a human donor with active COVID-19. The donor label of this sample is uncertain.

This rearrangement joins TRBV5-1 to TRBJ1-1; D remains unclear. V lost 2 bases, J lost 0 bases, and 14 bases lay in between. The CDR3 has 16 amino acids. Germline loops: CDR1 SGHRS, CDR2 YFSETQ. For the CDR3, the DNA is TGCGCCAGCAGCTTTACCCCAGTCCTTTTGAACACTGAAGCTTTCTTT. Its translation: CASSFTPVLLNTEAFF.

V is TRBV5-1 and J is TRBJ2-2; TRBD2 matches 12 bases. V shed 1 base, J shed 4 bases, and the junction held 5 bases outside the gene matches. The CDR3 has 17 residues. Germline CDR1 reads SGHRS; CDR2 reads YFSETQ. The DNA of the CDR3 is TGCGCCAGCAGCTTGACCCCTAGCGGGGGGGGCACCGGGGAGCTGTTTTTT. Translation gives CASSLTPSGGGTGELFF.

The genes are TRBV6-2 or TRBV6-3 and TRBJ2-2, with D possibly matching TRBD1 (6 bases). The germline V gene has CDR1 MNHEY and CDR2 SVGEGT. Trimming shortened V by 6 bases and J by 4 bases, and 12 bases separated the two germline ends. This CDR3 is 14 amino acids long. CDR3 DNA: TGTGCCAGCAGCCATGGGGGCCGCACCGGGGAGCTGTTTTTT. It yields the protein CASSHGGRTGELFF.

The V gene is TRBV28, the J gene TRBJ2-6; TRBD1 aligns across 8 bases. The ends lost 9 bases at V and 0 bases at J; junction bases unmatched: 13. Germline V lookup: CDR1 MDHEN, CDR2 SYDVKM. This CDR3 contains 18 residues. The CDR3 nucleotides read TGTGCCAGTAACCCACCGGGACAGGCGGACTCTGGGGCCAACGTCCTGACTTTC. Its translation: CASNPPGQADSGANVLTF.

The J gene is TRBJ1-4, the V gene TRBV6-2 or TRBV6-3, with D hard to call. Trimming took off 2 bases at V and 6 bases at J, with 13 bases between the two ends. Germline loops: CDR1 MNHEY, CDR2 SVGEGT. CDR3 length equals 15 residues. CDR3 sequence (DNA): TGTGCCAGCAGTTACGTACCGGGAGGGTATGAAAAACTGTTTTTT. Translated: CASSYVPGGYEKLFF.

This clone has just a few counts. The chain is built from TRBV7-2 and TRBJ2-7; 12 bases match TRBD2. The CDR3 length is 14 residues. The V gene's germline CDR1 is SGHTA and CDR2 FQGNSA. V lost 1 base, J lost 12 bases, and 7 bases stayed unmatched. The CDR3 DNA sequence: TGTGCCAGCAGCTTAGGACTAGCGGGAGAAACAGTGTACTTC. Its translation: CASSLGLAGETVYF.

CDR3 in amino acids: CASSVTRRLAATHYEQYF. The CDR3 DNA sequence: TGTGCCAGCAGCGTAACCCGCAGACTAGCGGCAACCCACTACGAGCAGTACTTC. The chain employs TRBV9 and TRBJ2-7, with 9 bases aligning to TRBD2. This CDR3 region has 18 residues. The germline CDR1 and CDR2 sequences are SGDLS and YYNGEE. J was trimmed by 3 bases and V by 1 base; bases with no gene match: 14.

CDR3 DNA sequence: TGTGCCAGCAGTTTATCCATGAGCTCCTATAATTCACCCCTCCACTTT. Residues: CASSLSMSSYNSPLHF. The rearrangement uses TRBV28 and TRBJ1-6; no clear D. Germline loops: CDR1 MDHEN, CDR2 SYDVKM. V was pared by 1 base and J by 0 bases, with 7 bases between. The CDR3 length is 16 residues.

The chain recombines TRBV16 with TRBJ1-5; 10 positions agree with TRBD1. CDR1 KGHSY and CDR2 FQNENV come from the germline V gene. The CDR3 runs to 17 residues. Losses at the gene ends were 0 bases for V and 8 bases for J; bases not matched to a gene: 10. In DNA form, the CDR3 reads TGTGCCAGCAGCCAATCGCTTTTCGACAGGGGGCGCGAGCCCCAGCATTTT. Amino acid sequence: CASSQSLFDRGREPQHF. Variable domain in full (rest from reference TRBV16 and TRBJ1-5): GEEVAQTPKHLVRGEGQKAKLYCAPIKGHSYVFWYQQVLKNEFKFLISFQNENVFDETGMPKERFSAKCLPNSPCSLEIQATKLEDSAVYFCASSQSLFDRGREPQHFGDGTRLSIL.

The genes are TRBV7-2 and TRBJ2-1; 7 bases map to TRBD2. V trimming: 5 bases; J trimming: 6 bases; junction bases outside the gene matches: 10. CDR3 size: 15 residues. Per the germline V gene, CDR1 is SGHTA and CDR2 is FQGNSA. CDR3 nucleotide sequence: TGTGCCAGCAGCCCCTCGCGGACTAGGGTCAATGAGCAGTTCTTC. Amino acids: CASSPSRTRVNEQFF.

This chain joins TRBV10-1 and TRBJ1-3, with D possibly TRBD1 on 6 matching bases. There are 12 residues in the CDR3. Trimming took 6 bases from V and 8 from J, leaving 11 bases between them. CDR1 is WNHNN and CDR2 is SYGVQD in the germline V gene (reference sequence). CDR3 in amino acids: CASRQGRHTIYF. CDR3 nucleotide sequence: TGCGCCAGCAGGCAGGGGCGCCACACCATATATTTT.

The chain uses TRBV6-4 and TRBJ2-3, with 11 positions matching TRBD2. CDR3 length equals 15 residues. Per germline, CDR1 MRHNA and CDR2 SNTAGT. V lost 0 bases, J lost 5 bases, and 1 base stayed unmatched. The DNA for the CDR3 is TGTGCCAGCAGTGACTCCGGACTAGCGGGAGATACGCAGTATTTT. Translation gives CASSDSGLAGDTQYF.

The V call is TRBV18, the J call TRBJ2-7; 10 nucleotides agree with TRBD2. The germline V gene encodes CDR1 KGHSH and CDR2 LQKENI. The CDR3 totals 14 residues. J lost 6 bases, V lost 6 bases, and 8 bases had no gene match. CDR3 sequence: CASSRGTSAGEQYF. CDR3 coding DNA: TGTGCCAGCTCTCGAGGGACTAGCGCTGGCGAGCAGTACTTC.

This rearrangement joins TRBV7-9 to TRBJ2-7, with 11 bases lining up with TRBD1. This CDR3 has 15 amino acids. The germline gives CDR1 SEHNR, CDR2 FQNEAQ (reference sequence). With V trimmed by 5 bases and J by 6 bases, 9 bases remained unmatched. The CDR3 nucleotides read TGTGCCAGCAGCGCTACCGGGACAGGGGGGCTCGAGCAGTACTTC. Translating it yields CASSATGTGGLEQYF.

The chain carries TRBV12-3 or TRBV12-4 and TRBJ2-2, with D perhaps matching TRBD2 (5 bases). The CDR3 has 13 residues. Trimming removed 6 bases from V and 6 bases from J, with 11 bases in between. This chain's CDR3 is CASSPAGAGELFF. Here the CDR3 DNA reads TGTGCCAGCAGCCCCGCGGGCGCCGGGGAGCTGTTTTTT.

The V call is TRBV28, the J call TRBJ1-2; TRBD1 matches 7 bases. Germline values: CDR1 MDHEN, CDR2 SYDVKM. V lost 4 bases and J lost 1; bases outside the gene matches: 3. CDR3 length: 14 residues. The CDR3 DNA sequence: TGTGCCAGCAGTTCGCACAGGGGTAACTATGGCTACACCTTC. It is translated as CASSSHRGNYGYTF.

CDR3 coding DNA: TGTGCCAGCAGCCAAGATTTCGGGTCCCTCTACAATGAGCAGTTCTTC. This gives the protein CASSQDFGSLYNEQFF. The chain couples TRBV14 to TRBJ2-1, with unresolved D. This CDR3 region has 16 residues. V lost 0 bases and J lost 3, with 12 bases in between. Germline V gives CDR1 SGHDN, CDR2 FVKESK.

The DNA of the CDR3 is TGTGCCAGCAGTGATGGACTAGCGGCGTCCACAGATACGCAGTATTTT. This encodes CASSDGLAASTDTQYF. The chain has TRBV28 and TRBJ2-3; TRBD2 matches at 10 bases. The junction had 7 bases not matched to a gene; V was cut back by 5 bases and J by 2 bases. The CDR3 has 16 amino acids. Germline loops: CDR1 MDHEN, CDR2 SYDVKM.

The chain couples TRBV4-3 to TRBJ2-3; 10 bases fit TRBD2. The germline gives CDR1 LGHNA, CDR2 YSLEER. This CDR3 spans 18 amino acids. V shed 0 bases and J 6 bases; nucleotides not matched to a gene: 12. CDR3 sequence (DNA): TGCGCCAGCAGCCAAGAAATGTCGCCTAGCGGGAGAGAGGATACGCAGTATTTT. It codes for CASSQEMSPSGREDTQYF.

V and J are TRBV7-2 and TRBJ1-5, with D uncertain. V was cut by 1 base and J by 6 bases, with 10 bases left in between. Germline assignment: CDR1 SGHTA and CDR2 FQGNSA. The CDR3 is 14 residues long. The DNA of the CDR3 is TGTGCCAGCAGCTTAGGTGGCAATTCTCAGCCCCAGCATTTT. This gives the protein CASSLGGNSQPQHF.

The CDR3 loop reads CASSLADSIAKNIQYF. The CDR3 DNA reads TGTGCCAGCAGTTTAGCGGACAGCATAGCCAAAAACATTCAGTACTTC. The rearrangement uses TRBV28 and TRBJ2-4, with D possibly TRBD1 on 6 matching bases. Germline V gene data show CDR1 as MDHEN and CDR2 as SYDVKM. Deletions cut 2 bases from V and 0 bases from J, with 11 bases between. The CDR3 has 16 residues.

The rearrangement links TRBV24-1 to TRBJ2-1; 8 bases map to TRBD2. V was clipped by 7 bases and J by 5 bases; unmatched bases: 12. The CDR3 totals 16 residues. Looked up from germline, CDR1 is KGHDR and CDR2 is SFDVKD. The CDR3 loop is CATSDEKRGSDNEQFF. DNA for the CDR3: TGTGCCACCAGCGACGAAAAGCGGGGGAGCGACAATGAGCAGTTCTTC.

The chain couples TRBV10-3 to TRBJ2-7; 7 bases match TRBD2. Unmatched junction bases numbered 8, after V lost 4 bases and J lost 2 bases. CDR1 ENHRY and CDR2 SYGVKD come from the germline V gene. There are 15 residues in the CDR3. The CDR3: CAISGRSSGTYEQYF. CDR3 in DNA: TGTGCCATCAGTGGACGATCTAGCGGAACCTACGAGCAGTACTTC.